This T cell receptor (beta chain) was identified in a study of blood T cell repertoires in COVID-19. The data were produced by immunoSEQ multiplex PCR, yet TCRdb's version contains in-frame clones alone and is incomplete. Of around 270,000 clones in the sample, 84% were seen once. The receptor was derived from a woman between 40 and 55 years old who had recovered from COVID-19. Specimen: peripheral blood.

The CDR3 bases are TGCGCCAGCAGGCTGGGACTAGCGGGGGTTTACGAGCAGTACTTC. Translated: CASRLGLAGVYEQYF. V usage is TRBV10-2 and J usage is TRBJ2-7; 14 bases align to TRBD2. V was pared by 6 bases and J by 4 bases, with 5 bases of the junction left unmatched. The CDR3 sequence is 15 residues long. The germline CDR1 and CDR2 sequences are WSHSY and SAAADI.